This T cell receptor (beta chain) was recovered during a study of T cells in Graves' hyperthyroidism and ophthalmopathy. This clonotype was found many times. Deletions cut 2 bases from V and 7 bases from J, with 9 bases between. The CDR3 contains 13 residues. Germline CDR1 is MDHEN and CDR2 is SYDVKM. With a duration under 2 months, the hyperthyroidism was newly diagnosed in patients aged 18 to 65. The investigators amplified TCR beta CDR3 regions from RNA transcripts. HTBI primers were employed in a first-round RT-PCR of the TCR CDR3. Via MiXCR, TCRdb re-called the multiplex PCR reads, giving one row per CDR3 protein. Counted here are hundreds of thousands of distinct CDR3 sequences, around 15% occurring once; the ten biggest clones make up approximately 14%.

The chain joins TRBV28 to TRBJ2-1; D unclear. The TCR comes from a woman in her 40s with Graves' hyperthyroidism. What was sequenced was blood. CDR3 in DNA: TGTGCCAGCAGTTTAAGGGCACTAAATGAGCAGTTCTTC. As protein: CASSLRALNEQFF.